This paragraph covers one TCR beta chain sequence. Its antigen is as yet unknown. Scientists made TCR beta cDNA using 5'RACE template switching with UMIs. TCRdb re-analyzed the 5' RACE reads; it lists each CDR3 protein once, without DNA. This repertoire includes approximately 15,000 distinct CDR3 sequences. The source of the sample is a study of T cells expressing NK-cell markers. On the study more broadly: TCR beta repertoires came from sorted CD3+CD56+NKG2C+, CD3+CD56+NKG2C- and CD3+CD56-NKG2C+ T cells. Serological testing identified most of the eight sequenced donors as HCMV-seropositive and one as seronegative.

There are 13 residues in the CDR3. Germline loops: CDR1 MNHEY, CDR2 SMNVEV (reference sequence). Whole-study results and caveats: A handful of donors showed these clonotypes also leading the CD3+CD56-NKG2C+ fraction.

The source is a man between 18 and 69 years old in good health. The chain has TRBV27 and TRBJ2-7. Specimen: blood T cells: a sorted CD56 or NKG2C T cell subset, CD4+ or CD8+ T cells, or bulk PBMC T cells (not recorded which). This CDR3 is CASSLSHGYEQYF.